Listed below are T cell receptor beta chains from one sample, sequenced in a study of T cell responses to AZD1222 COVID-19 vaccine. This table comes from immunoSEQ multiplex PCR, and its TCRdb copy is limited to in-frame clones, with some not included. The table lists about 140,000 clones, 80% to 90% of them singletons. The sequenced sample was peripheral blood, obtained on day 0 of AZD1222 vaccination. These receptor sequences come from an adult in good health. The CDR3 runs from the conserved cysteine through the conserved F or W. Each record gives: D gene, V gene, clone size, J gene, CDR3 length, CDR3 DNA, CDR3 protein. The D gene is left open where the match is weak. Size is stated for part of the rows, as once, few or many counts, or as a class when the clone is expanded.

D: NA; V: TRBV3-1/TRBV3-2; size: NA; J: TRBJ2-5; length: 16; DNA: TGTGCCAGCAGCCGTATCGAGCGGGACAGCCAAGAGACCCAGTACTTC; CDR3: CASSRIERDSQETQYF
D: NA; V: TRBV2; size: NA; J: TRBJ1-2; length: 12; DNA: TGTGCCAGCAGTGATAGAATAGTCGGCTACACCTTC; CDR3: CASSDRIVGYTF
D: NA; V: TRBV7-9; size: NA; J: TRBJ2-7; length: 15; DNA: TGTGCCAGCAGCTTAGGAGGACGGAGCTCCTACGAGCAGTACTTC; CDR3: CASSLGGRSSYEQYF
D: NA; V: TRBV2; size: NA; J: TRBJ1-1; length: 12; DNA: TGTGCCAGCAGTGAAGGGAACACTGAAGCTTTCTTT; CDR3: CASSEGNTEAFF
D: NA; V: TRBV6-5; size: NA; J: TRBJ2-5; length: 13; DNA: TGTGCCAGCGCCACGATGGGTGGGGAGACCCAGTACTTC; CDR3: CASATMGGETQYF
D: TRBD1; V: TRBV30; size: NA; J: TRBJ2-7; length: 14; DNA: TGTGCCTGGAGTACCGGGACAGGGACCTACGAGCAGTACTTC; CDR3: CAWSTGTGTYEQYF
D: NA; V: TRBV28; size: NA; J: TRBJ1-5; length: 18; DNA: TGTGCCAGCAGTTTATTTTCGGGGCAGCTTTATAGCAATCAGCCCCAGCATTTT; CDR3: CASSLFSGQLYSNQPQHF
D: TRBD2; V: TRBV19; size: NA; J: TRBJ2-2; length: 14; DNA: TGTGCCAGTAGACTCAGGCGGGAGGACGGGGAGCTGTTTTTT; CDR3: CASRLRREDGELFF
D: TRBD1; V: TRBV6-1; size: few; J: TRBJ1-2; length: 14; DNA: TGTGCCAGCAGTGATTCAGGGGGCGACTATGGCTACACCTTC; CDR3: CASSDSGGDYGYTF
D: NA; V: TRBV7-2; size: NA; J: TRBJ2-7; length: 14; DNA: TGTGCCAGCAGCTTAGTAGGGTCCTCCTACGAGCAGTACTTC; CDR3: CASSLVGSSYEQYF
D: TRBD1; V: TRBV7-9; size: NA; J: TRBJ1-1; length: 13; DNA: TGTGCCAGCAGTTGGACAGGGCCCACTGAAGCTTTCTTT; CDR3: CASSWTGPTEAFF
D: NA; V: TRBV7-8; size: NA; J: TRBJ1-5; length: 14; DNA: TGTGCCAGCAGCTTACTGGAGCAATTGCAGCCCCAGCATTTT; CDR3: CASSLLEQLQPQHF
D: NA; V: TRBV5-1; size: NA; J: TRBJ2-4; length: 15; DNA: TGCGCCAGCAGCCAGAACTCAGAAGCCAAAAACATTCAGTACTTC; CDR3: CASSQNSEAKNIQYF
D: TRBD2; V: TRBV4-1; size: once; J: TRBJ2-1; length: 14; DNA: TGCGCCAGCGGCCCGGGACTAGCGGGTGATGAGCAGTTCTTC; CDR3: CASGPGLAGDEQFF
D: TRBD2; V: TRBV5-6; size: NA; J: TRBJ2-7; length: 13; DNA: TGTGCCAGCACAGGACTAGCGGGAAGGGAGCAGTACTTC; CDR3: CASTGLAGREQYF